This is a list of T cell receptor beta chains from one sample in a study of CD8 T cells in ankylosing spondylitis. TCRdb recomputed calls from the 5' RACE reads with MiXCR, one row per CDR3 protein. The sample has some 130,000 distinct CDR3 sequences, roughly 8.8% seen once; the top ten hold 2.5% to 4%. The source material was blood, either unsorted or a sorted T cell fraction (not recorded which). The receptor source for this set is a male donor with ankylosing spondylitis or in good health (not recorded which). Each CDR3 is given with its conserved first and last residue. A D gene is named only where the DNA matches it firmly. Rows may omit the clone size; those that give it use once, few, many or a size class.

d_call j_call v_call clone_size cdr3_nt cdr3_aa
NA TRBJ1-4 TRBV5-1 many TGCGCCAGCAGCTTTGGGACCGGAGATGAAAAACTGTTTTTT CASSFGTGDEKLFF
TRBD2 TRBJ2-7 TRBV7-2 NA TGTGCCAGCAGCCGTTCCCCAGCGGGAGTCGAGCAGTACTTC CASSRSPAGVEQYF
TRBD1 TRBJ1-1 TRBV20-1 many TGCAGTGCTGTCCAACCGGGACAGCTAAACACTGAAGCTTTCTTT CSAVQPGQLNTEAFF
NA TRBJ1-5 TRBV9 many TGTGCCAGCAGCGCGGACTCCAGGGCCCTTCAGCCCCAGCATTTT CASSADSRALQPQHF
NA TRBJ2-5 TRBV7-8 many TGTGCCAGCAGCTTACCCACATCGCGGGGCCAAGAGACCCAGTACTTC CASSLPTSRGQETQYF
TRBD1 TRBJ2-2 TRBV27 many TGTGCCAGCAGTTTCCGGGGACAGCCCGGGGAGCTGTTTTTT CASSFRGQPGELFF
TRBD1 TRBJ2-6 TRBV9 few TGTGCCAGCAGCCGGGACAGGGCTCCTGGGGCCAACGTCCTGACTTTC CASSRDRAPGANVLTF
NA TRBJ2-1 TRBV28 many TGTGCCAGCAGTGTCCCAGGATCCTACAATGAGCAGTTCTTC CASSVPGSYNEQFF
NA TRBJ1-6 TRBV12-3/TRBV12-4 many NA CASILGGQNSPLHF
NA TRBJ2-1 TRBV29-1 NA TGCAGCGTTAGGGATCTGCAGCAGTTCTTC CSVRDLQQFF
NA TRBJ2-7 TRBV20-1 many TGCAGAGCCATAGACAGTACTACCTACGAGCAGTACTTC CRAIDSTTYEQYF
NA TRBJ2-1 TRBV9 NA TGTGCCAGCAGCGACAGCTCAAGCTCCTACAATGAGCAGTTCTTC CASSDSSSSYNEQFF
NA TRBJ2-5 TRBV27 many TGTGCCAGCAGTTTATTCACCGGGGAGACCCAGTACTTC CASSLFTGETQYF
NA TRBJ2-7 TRBV10-2 many TGCGCCAGCAGTGTCCGCACCTCCTACGAGCAGTACTTC CASSVRTSYEQYF
NA TRBJ2-2 TRBV5-1 many TGCGCCAGCAGCTTGCCAAGCGATGGCACCGGGGAGCTGTTTTTT CASSLPSDGTGELFF
TRBD2 TRBJ2-3 TRBV20-1 many TGCAGTGCTATAACCCGGACTAGCGGGAGCACAGATACGCAGTATTTT CSAITRTSGSTDTQYF
NA TRBJ2-7 TRBV29-1 many TGCAGCGTTGGGGAGGGGGATCGGGGCGAGCAGTACTTC CSVGEGDRGEQYF
NA TRBJ1-3 TRBV7-4 few TGTGCCAGCAGCTTAGGCGGCGCCGGCTCTGGAAACACCATATATTTT CASSLGGAGSGNTIYF
TRBD2 TRBJ2-1 TRBV19 many TGTGCCAGTAGTATATCCGGGGGACTAGCGGCCTACAATGAGCAGTTCTTC CASSISGGLAAYNEQFF
NA TRBJ1-1 TRBV20-1 few TGCAGTGCTACCCAGGTTGGGCCGAACACTGAAGCTTTCTTT CSATQVGPNTEAFF
NA TRBJ2-7 TRBV4-3 many TGCGCCAGCAGCCAAGGGGCAGGGCGAAACGAGCAGTACTTC CASSQGAGRNEQYF
NA TRBJ2-7 TRBV29-1 many TGCAGCGTTGCAGAGCCAGCCCATTCCTACGAGCAGTACTTC CSVAEPAHSYEQYF
NA TRBJ1-2 TRBV7-9 many TGTGCCAGCAGCTTTGAAGGGAGGAACTATGGCTACACCTTC CASSFEGRNYGYTF
TRBD2 TRBJ2-3 TRBV12-5 few TGTGCTAGTGGAGCGGGACTAAGCACAGATACGCAGTATTTT CASGAGLSTDTQYF
NA TRBJ2-1 TRBV14 many TGTGCCAGCAGCCAAGACAGGGTCAATGAGCAGTTCTTC CASSQDRVNEQFF
TRBD2 TRBJ2-1 TRBV5-1 few TGCGCCAGCAGCTTGGGTCCTAGCGGCGTATCTGAGCAGTTCTTC CASSLGPSGVSEQFF
NA TRBJ2-2 TRBV5-1 many TGCGCCAGCAGCCTGGGACCTACGAACACCGGGGAGCTGTTTTTT CASSLGPTNTGELFF
NA TRBJ1-1 TRBV24-1 few TGTGCCACCAGTGATCCCATTACAGCCTGCCAAGCGATGAACACTGAAGCTTTCTTT CATSDPITACQAMNTEAFF
TRBD1 TRBJ1-1 TRBV29-1 many TGCAGCGTTGCCGGTTCAGGGGGGTTGGCGAACACTGAAGCTTTCTTT CSVAGSGGLANTEAFF
TRBD2 TRBJ2-5 TRBV3-1 NA TGTGCCAGCAGTCTATTAGGGACTAGCGGGCCGACTTACCAAGAGACCCAGTACTTC CASSLLGTSGPTYQETQYF
NA TRBJ1-4 TRBV7-2 NA TGTGCCAGCAGCTTAGAAGGGGGATTCGGTGAAAAACTGTTTTTT CASSLEGGFGEKLFF
TRBD1 TRBJ2-6 TRBV7-2 NA TGTGCCAGCAGCGCGACAGGGGCGCTCGGGGCCAACGTCCTGACTTTC CASSATGALGANVLTF
NA TRBJ2-1 TRBV29-1 many TGCAGCGTTGAAGGGATATACAATGAGCAGTTCTTC CSVEGIYNEQFF
TRBD1 TRBJ1-1 TRBV4-2 many TGTGCCAGCAGCCTAGGGACAGGCGGCTGGGAGAACACTGAAGCTTTCTTT CASSLGTGGWENTEAFF
TRBD1 TRBJ1-1 TRBV5-1 NA TGCGCCAGCAGCGAGCTGGTGGTGGGACAGGGTTTGGCTGAAGCTTTCTTT CASSELVVGQGLAEAFF
TRBD2 TRBJ2-7 TRBV12-3/TRBV12-4 NA TGTGCCAGCAGTTTGGGACTAGAGCACTACGAGCAGTACTTC CASSLGLEHYEQYF
NA TRBJ2-5 TRBV29-1 many TGCAGCGTCCGCCGGACTGTCTACCAAGAGACCCAGTACTTC CSVRRTVYQETQYF
NA TRBJ2-7 TRBV5-1 many TGCGCCAGCAGCTGGGATGGGGACTCCTACGAGCAGTACTTC CASSWDGDSYEQYF
TRBD2 TRBJ2-7 TRBV20-1 few TGCAGTGCTAGAGAGGATCCTAGCGGGAGGTCCCACGAGCAGTACTTC CSAREDPSGRSHEQYF
NA TRBJ2-1 TRBV6-1 many TGTGCCACCGGGACACAATCCTACAATGAGCAGTTCTTC CATGTQSYNEQFF
NA TRBJ2-2 TRBV7-2 many TGTGCCAGCAGCTTAGAACGGGCTAGCGGGGAGCTGTTTTTT CASSLERASGELFF
TRBD2 TRBJ2-3 TRBV3-1 many TGTGCCAGCAGCCAAGAAAAGAGACTAGCGGGAAACCGCCACACAGATACGCAGTATTTT CASSQEKRLAGNRHTDTQYF
TRBD1 TRBJ2-7 TRBV24-1 many TGTGCCACCGGGACAGGGGACTACGAGCAGTACTTC CATGTGDYEQYF
TRBD1 TRBJ2-3 TRBV5-4 many TGTGCCAGCAGCCTTCAGGGGGCTCGAGATACGCAGTATTTT CASSLQGARDTQYF
NA TRBJ2-3 TRBV6-5 NA TGTGCCAGCAGTTACGGCGCTCGCGGTAGCACAGATACGCAGTATTTC CASSYGARGSTDTQYF
NA TRBJ2-7 TRBV27 many TGTGCCAGCAGTTGGGGTAGCGATCTCTACGAGCAGTACTTC CASSWGSDLYEQYF
NA TRBJ2-7 TRBV7-2 few TGTGCCAGCAGCGTGCGCGCCGGGGTCTCCTACGAGCAGTACTTC CASSVRAGVSYEQYF
NA TRBJ2-1 TRBV4-3 many TGCGCCAGCAGCCAAGTCGGGTATGAGCAGTTCTTC CASSQVGYEQFF
NA TRBJ2-7 TRBV5-1 NA TGCGCCAGCAGCCCTCAACAGGGAAACGAGCAGTACTTC CASSPQQGNEQYF
NA TRBJ1-2 TRBV20-1 NA TGCTCACTTCCAGGGCGGACAGACATTAATGGCTACACCTTC CSLPGRTDINGYTF
NA TRBJ2-7 TRBV7-9 many TGTGCCAGCAGCTTAGCGGGGAGCTTCGAGCAGTACTTC CASSLAGSFEQYF
TRBD2 TRBJ2-5 TRBV10-2 NA TGCGCCAGCAGTGAGTCGTGGCGGGGGAGAGAGACCCAGTACTTC CASSESWRGRETQYF